This T cell receptor (beta chain) was identified during a study of blood T cell repertoires in COVID-19 (dated by TCRdb to about 2020). Concerning the study at large: The collaborator samples originated in the United States, Italy and Spain and spanned the acute and convalescent phases of COVID-19. The material from the prospective study consisted of cDNA or gDNA derived from T cells, B-cell-depleted T cells, or PBMCs. Deeply sampled blood TCRbeta repertoires from subjects exposed to, actively infected with, or recovered from COVID-19 were included in the dataset. A freely available public database, intended as a resource for researchers studying the immune response to SARS-CoV-2, is where the repertoires were released. The samples were drawn from two sources: the first 160 participants of the ongoing ImmuneRACE study, and some 1,300 subjects contributed by 6 global collaborators. A de-identified subject ID, COVID-19 status, age in years and sex were almost always included in the sample metadata. Where HLA class I and class II types were available, the types were taken from metadata supplied by the sample provider, not from assay-based typing. Findings and caveats that apply to the study as a whole: The amount of clinical and demographic metadata varied by source and participant and was provided uncurated.

Measured from the cysteine to the phenylalanine, the CDR3 is 15 residues long. Solely the CDR3 DNA is kept, with 45 bases framed from the first base. The germline V gene encodes CDR1 SGHRS and CDR2 YFSETQ. V drops 2 bases and J drops 2 bases, leaving 10 bases in between. TCRbeta CDR3 regions were amplified from genomic DNA by means of the immunoSEQ Assay, a bias-controlled multiplex PCR. In the source study's methods: Nucleated cell counts per sample were estimated from amplification of reference gene primers within the assay. To quantify the absolute abundance of each unique TCRbeta CDR3 rearrangement, sequence reads were collapsed and filtered. Productive Simpson clonality was computed per sample as the square root of Simpson's diversity index over productive rearrangements. Here the immuneACCESS table is served through TCRdb, limited to in-frame sequences with V and J called. Missing clones are a known gap in these copies; in checked studies unresolved V genes cover under half, and the rest lacks a known reason. V, J and clone size are those of that table, while D and trimming were read from the DNA. Recorded for this sample are tens of thousands of clones; roughly 84% of them occurred a single time. The top ten constitute 13% of the sample.

The collaborating institutions used their own protocols to collect whole blood in K2EDTA tubes. For TCRbeta analysis, collaborator samples were shipped as frozen whole blood, as isolated PBMCs, or as DNA extracted from either sample type. About this clone itself: Its antigen is still unknown. Per-nucleotide qualities are absent, and no much larger clonotype sits a single base away.

The rearrangement joined TRBV5-1 to TRBJ2-2, and TRBD2 may be the D gene, going by 6 matching bases. The receptor's source is a woman aged 80 or over with acute or convalescent COVID-19. The sequenced sample consisted of peripheral blood. CDR3 loop: CASSLRGLNTGELFF. The bases are TGCGCCAGCAGCTTACGGGGACTCAACACCGGGGAGCTGTTTTTT. The full variable domain, with segments outside the CDR3 supplied by the reference TRBV5-1 and TRBJ2-2 proteins, appears as KAGVTQTPRYLIKTRGQQVTLSCSPISGHRSVSWYQQTPGQGLQFLFEYFSETQRNKGNFPGRFSGRQFSNSRSEMNVSTLELGDSALYLCASSLRGLNTGELFFGEGSRLTVL.